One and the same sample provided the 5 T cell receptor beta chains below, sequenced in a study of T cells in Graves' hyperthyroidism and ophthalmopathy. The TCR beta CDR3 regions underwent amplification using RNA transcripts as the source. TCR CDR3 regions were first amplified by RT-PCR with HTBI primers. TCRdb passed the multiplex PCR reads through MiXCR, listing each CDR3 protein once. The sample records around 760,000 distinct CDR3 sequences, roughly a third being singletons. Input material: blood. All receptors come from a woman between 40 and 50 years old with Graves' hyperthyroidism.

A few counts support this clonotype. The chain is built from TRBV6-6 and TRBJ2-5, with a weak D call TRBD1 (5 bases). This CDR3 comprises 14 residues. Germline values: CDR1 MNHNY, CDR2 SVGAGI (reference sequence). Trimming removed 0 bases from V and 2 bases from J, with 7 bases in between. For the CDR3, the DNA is TGTGCCAGCAGTTACTCCGACAGACAAGAGACCCAGTACTTC. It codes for CASSYSDRQETQYF.

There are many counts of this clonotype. The CDR3 DNA is TGTGCCAGATCCCCCCCGGGACAGGGAAACACTGAAGCTTTCTTT. As protein: CARSPPGQGNTEAFF. The rearrangement joins TRBV2 to TRBJ1-1, with 9 nucleotides matching TRBD1. This CDR3 region has 15 residues. The germline gives CDR1 SNHLY, CDR2 FYNNEI. V shed 9 bases and J 2 bases; nucleotides not matched to a gene: 10.

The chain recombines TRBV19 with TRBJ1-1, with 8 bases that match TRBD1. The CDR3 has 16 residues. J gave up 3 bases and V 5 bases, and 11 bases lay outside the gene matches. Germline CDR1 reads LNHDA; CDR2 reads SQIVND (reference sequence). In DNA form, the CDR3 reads TGTGCCAGTAGTGTAACAGGGGGAGGTTTCGACACTGAAGCTTTCTTT. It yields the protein CASSVTGGGFDTEAFF.

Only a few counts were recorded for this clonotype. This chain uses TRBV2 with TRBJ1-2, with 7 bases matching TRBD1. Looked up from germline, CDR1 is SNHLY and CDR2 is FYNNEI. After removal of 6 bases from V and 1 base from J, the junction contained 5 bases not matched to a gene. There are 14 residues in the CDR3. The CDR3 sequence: CASRNRGLNYGYTF. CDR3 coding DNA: TGTGCCAGCAGGAACAGGGGACTTAACTATGGCTACACCTTC.

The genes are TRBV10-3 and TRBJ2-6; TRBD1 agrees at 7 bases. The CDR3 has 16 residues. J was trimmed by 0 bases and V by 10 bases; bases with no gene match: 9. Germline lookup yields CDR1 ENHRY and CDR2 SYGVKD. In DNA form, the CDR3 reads TGTGCCAGCAACGGACAGGCGGTCTCTGGGGCCAACGTCCTGACTTTC. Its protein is CASNGQAVSGANVLTF.